Listed below are T cell receptor beta chains from one sample, sequenced in a study of T cell changes during pregnancy in multiple sclerosis. Assay: immunoSEQ multiplex PCR; the TCRdb copy retains only in-frame clones and omits some. The repertoire holds more than 35,000 clones, more than 85% seen once, with around 8.1% in the top ten. The input for sequencing was CD8+ T cells from peripheral blood mononuclear cells, taken after pregnancy. These receptor sequences come from a female donor with multiple sclerosis, enrolled in a pregnancy study. Each CDR3 is given with its conserved first and last residue. Each record gives: J gene, V gene, clone size, D gene, CDR3 DNA, CDR3 protein. D genes are given only for firm matches. Part of the rows lack a size; the others show once, few, many or a class for expanded clones.

J gene: TRBJ2-5
V gene: TRBV4-3
clone size: .
D gene: .
CDR3 DNA: TGCGCCAGCAGCCAAGGAGGTCCTAGCGCGATTCAAGAGACCCAGTACTTC
CDR3 protein: CASSQGGPSAIQETQYF

J gene: TRBJ2-7
V gene: TRBV7-3
clone size: once
D gene: TRBD2
CDR3 DNA: TGTGCCAGCAGCGAAACTAGCGGCTACGAGCAGTACTTC
CDR3 protein: CASSETSGYEQYF

J gene: TRBJ2-5
V gene: TRBV7-9
clone size: once
D gene: TRBD2
CDR3 DNA: TGTGCCAGCAGCTTACTCCGCCTAGCGGAACAAGAGACCCAGTACTTC
CDR3 protein: CASSLLRLAEQETQYF

J gene: TRBJ2-3
V gene: TRBV5-1
clone size: .
D gene: .
CDR3 DNA: TGCGCCAGCAGCCCCCGTCGGGGATCTAGCACAGATACGCAGTATTTT
CDR3 protein: CASSPRRGSSTDTQYF

J gene: TRBJ2-2
V gene: TRBV11-2
clone size: once
D gene: .
CDR3 DNA: TGTGCCAGCAGCTTAGAACTCACCGGGGAGCTGTTTTTT
CDR3 protein: CASSLELTGELFF

J gene: TRBJ1-4
V gene: TRBV7-9
clone size: once
D gene: .
CDR3 DNA: TGTGCCAGCAGCTTGGCCAGCGGAAATGAAAAACTGTTTTTT
CDR3 protein: CASSLASGNEKLFF

J gene: TRBJ2-7
V gene: TRBV4-3
clone size: .
D gene: TRBD2
CDR3 DNA: TGCGCCAGCAGCCAAGATCCGGCCGGAACTAGCGGTGCCTACGAGCAGTACTTC
CDR3 protein: CASSQDPAGTSGAYEQYF

J gene: TRBJ2-1
V gene: TRBV4-2
clone size: .
D gene: TRBD2
CDR3 DNA: TGTGCCAGCAGCCAAGACATTAGCGGGGCAGGCGATGAGCAGTTCTTC
CDR3 protein: CASSQDISGAGDEQFF

J gene: TRBJ1-5
V gene: TRBV5-8
clone size: .
D gene: .
CDR3 DNA: TGTGCCAGCAGCTTGCGTACAGGGTATGATCAGCCCCAGCATTTT
CDR3 protein: CASSLRTGYDQPQHF

J gene: TRBJ1-3
V gene: TRBV5-4
clone size: .
D gene: .
CDR3 DNA: TGTGCCAGCAGCTTGTGGGCTTCGGCTCTTCTAACCTCTGGAAACACCATATATTTT
CDR3 protein: CASSLWASALLTSGNTIYF

J gene: TRBJ1-2
V gene: TRBV5-4
clone size: .
D gene: .
CDR3 DNA: TGTGCCAGCAGCTTAATCCAGGAGGACTATGGCTACACCTTC
CDR3 protein: CASSLIQEDYGYTF

J gene: TRBJ1-6
V gene: TRBV19
clone size: .
D gene: TRBD1
CDR3 DNA: TGTGCCAGTAGCCAGGGGGCGATCGGTTCACCCCTCCACTTT
CDR3 protein: CASSQGAIGSPLHF

J gene: TRBJ1-5
V gene: TRBV6-1
clone size: once
D gene: TRBD1
CDR3 DNA: TGTGCCAGCACAGCCAGGACAGGGGGTGGTCAGCCCCAGCATTTT
CDR3 protein: CASTARTGGGQPQHF

J gene: TRBJ1-5
V gene: TRBV19
clone size: .
D gene: TRBD1
CDR3 DNA: TGTGCCAGTAGCGGGACAGGGGCTCGCAATCAGCCCCAGCATTTT
CDR3 protein: CASSGTGARNQPQHF

J gene: TRBJ2-1
V gene: TRBV7-8
clone size: .
D gene: TRBD1
CDR3 DNA: TGTGCCAGCAGCTTAGCCCTTTACCGGACAGGGGGCAATGAGCAGTTCTTC
CDR3 protein: CASSLALYRTGGNEQFF

J gene: TRBJ2-5
V gene: TRBV7-9
clone size: .
D gene: .
CDR3 DNA: TGTGCCAGCAGCTTAGCGGCAGGGGGGGAGACCCAGTACTTC
CDR3 protein: CASSLAAGGETQYF

J gene: TRBJ1-1
V gene: TRBV12-5
clone size: .
D gene: .
CDR3 DNA: TGTGCTAGTGATGGGGAGAGGGGGTATACTGAAGCTTTCTTT
CDR3 protein: CASDGERGYTEAFF

J gene: TRBJ1-1
V gene: TRBV25-1
clone size: .
D gene: .
CDR3 DNA: TGTGCCAGCAGCCTAGGTGTGCAGAACACTGAAGCTTTCTTT
CDR3 protein: CASSLGVQNTEAFF

J gene: TRBJ1-1
V gene: TRBV29-1
clone size: .
D gene: .
CDR3 DNA: TGCAGCGTAGGCTACGGGGAGATCACTGAAGCTTTCTTT
CDR3 protein: CSVGYGEITEAFF

J gene: TRBJ2-7
V gene: TRBV11-2
clone size: .
D gene: TRBD2
CDR3 DNA: TGTGCCAGCAGCTTAGGCGCGGGGGCCTACGAGCAGTACTTC
CDR3 protein: CASSLGAGAYEQYF

J gene: TRBJ1-4
V gene: TRBV5-4
clone size: .
D gene: .
CDR3 DNA: TGTGCCAGCAGCTTGGACGGACTGAGTAATGAAAAACTGTTTTTT
CDR3 protein: CASSLDGLSNEKLFF

J gene: TRBJ2-3
V gene: TRBV2
clone size: .
D gene: TRBD1
CDR3 DNA: TGTGCCACCGAGACAGGGACCCGCACAGATACGCAGTATTTT
CDR3 protein: CATETGTRTDTQYF

J gene: TRBJ2-5
V gene: TRBV19
clone size: .
D gene: TRBD1
CDR3 DNA: TGTGCCACCGGTGGACAGGGGGAGCAAGAGACCCAGTACTTC
CDR3 protein: CATGGQGEQETQYF

J gene: TRBJ2-7
V gene: TRBV29-1
clone size: .
D gene: .
CDR3 DNA: TGCAGCGTCCGGGACATCACCCATTCCGAGCAGTACTTC
CDR3 protein: CSVRDITHSEQYF

J gene: TRBJ1-2
V gene: TRBV27
clone size: .
D gene: TRBD1
CDR3 DNA: TGTGCCAGCAGAGCCTTAGGAGGGGGCTACTATGGCTACACCTTC
CDR3 protein: CASRALGGGYYGYTF

J gene: TRBJ2-7
V gene: TRBV27
clone size: .
D gene: TRBD2
CDR3 DNA: TGTGCCAGCAGTTTAGCGGGAGGGCCGACTTACTACGAGCAGTACTTC
CDR3 protein: CASSLAGGPTYYEQYF

J gene: TRBJ1-1
V gene: TRBV19
clone size: .
D gene: .
CDR3 DNA: TGTGCCAGTAGAGAGGGTTACACTGAAGCTTTCTTT
CDR3 protein: CASREGYTEAFF

J gene: TRBJ1-2
V gene: TRBV2
clone size: .
D gene: .
CDR3 DNA: TGTGCCAGCAGTGAAGTAGAGGGTCCTAACTATGGCTACACCTTC
CDR3 protein: CASSEVEGPNYGYTF

J gene: TRBJ1-1
V gene: TRBV6-1
clone size: once
D gene: .
CDR3 DNA: TGTGCCAGCACTTCCGGGACACCGACATCTGAAGCTTTCTTT
CDR3 protein: CASTSGTPTSEAFF

J gene: TRBJ2-7
V gene: TRBV5-1
clone size: once
D gene: TRBD1
CDR3 DNA: TGCGCCAGCAGCTTATCTGGCAGGGGGCGTTCTGTCGAGCAGTACTTC
CDR3 protein: CASSLSGRGRSVEQYF

J gene: TRBJ2-1
V gene: TRBV11-2
clone size: .
D gene: TRBD2
CDR3 DNA: TGTGCCAGCAGCCAACTAGCGGGGTCGCTCAATGAGCAGTTCTTC
CDR3 protein: CASSQLAGSLNEQFF

J gene: TRBJ1-1
V gene: TRBV19
clone size: .
D gene: TRBD1
CDR3 DNA: TGTGCCAGTAGTCCTCGGGACAGAATAGACACTGAAGCTTTCTTT
CDR3 protein: CASSPRDRIDTEAFF

J gene: TRBJ1-1
V gene: TRBV5-8
clone size: once
D gene: .
CDR3 DNA: TGTGCCAGCAGCTTCGACAGTAGTTTCGATGACACTGAAGCTTTCTTT
CDR3 protein: CASSFDSSFDDTEAFF

J gene: TRBJ2-2
V gene: TRBV27
clone size: .
D gene: .
CDR3 DNA: TGTGCCAGCAGTTTATCCCTAGTTCAACCTCTGTTTTTT
CDR3 protein: CASSLSLVQPLFF

J gene: TRBJ1-6
V gene: TRBV4-3
clone size: .
D gene: .
CDR3 DNA: TGCGCCAGCAGCCAAGACCAACTACGTGGTTCGGGGTACTCCTATAATTCACCCCTCCACTTT
CDR3 protein: CASSQDQLRGSGYSYNSPLHF

J gene: TRBJ2-1
V gene: TRBV29-1
clone size: .
D gene: TRBD2
CDR3 DNA: TGCAGCGTTGGGACTAGCGGATACAATGAGCAGTTCTTC
CDR3 protein: CSVGTSGYNEQFF

J gene: TRBJ2-2
V gene: TRBV27
clone size: .
D gene: .
CDR3 DNA: TGTGCCAGCAGTTTAAGCTGGAACACCGGGGAGCTGTTTTTT
CDR3 protein: CASSLSWNTGELFF

J gene: TRBJ1-1
V gene: TRBV6-5
clone size: .
D gene: TRBD1
CDR3 DNA: TGTGCCAGCAGTCCCGGGACAGGGGGCACTGAAGCTTTCTTT
CDR3 protein: CASSPGTGGTEAFF

J gene: TRBJ1-3
V gene: TRBV21-1
clone size: .
D gene: .
CDR3 DNA: TGTGCCAGCAGCAAAGCTGGGGGGGTCCCGAGCTCTGGAAACACCATATATTTT
CDR3 protein: CASSKAGGVPSSGNTIYF

J gene: TRBJ2-1
V gene: TRBV4-2
clone size: once
D gene: .
CDR3 DNA: TGTGCCAGCAGCGTAGGAGCGGATACCTCCTACAATGAGCAGTTCTTC
CDR3 protein: CASSVGADTSYNEQFF